The 14 T cell receptor beta chains below were found in one sample sequenced in a study of T cell repertoires in cytomegalovirus infection. Via MiXCR, TCRdb re-called the reads, giving one row per CDR3 protein. Of about 830,000 distinct CDR3 sequences listed, 30% to 35% are singletons. Their cognate antigens are unknown. Source: cultured CD8+ T cells from PBMCs, taken from culture after CMV antigen stimulation. The receptors were gathered from a human donor in good health (CMV status not recorded). Some clones in this sample may be carry-over from other donors' samples.

This clonotype was detected only a few times. The V and J genes are TRBV2 and TRBJ2-1; D not certain. The CDR3 is 16 residues long. Germline V gene data show CDR1 as SNHLY and CDR2 as FYNNEI. The V end lost 5 bases, the J end lost 5 bases, and 19 bases lay between the germline ends. CDR3 DNA sequence: TGTGCCAGCAGTAAATCGAGGCGAAAGGTGGACAATGAGCAGTTCTTC. Protein product: CASSKSRRKVDNEQFF.

With respect to this clonotype: This may be a read error, as it is one base from a much larger clone. This rearrangement joins TRBV7-2 to TRBJ2-5; no clear D. CDR3 length equals 12 residues. Germline CDR1 is SGHTA and CDR2 is FQGNSA. CDR3 in DNA: TGTGTCAGCAGCTTAGCAACGGAGACCCAGTACTTC. This sequence encodes CVSSLATETQYF. The entire variable domain, with the rest obtained from reference TRBV7-2 and TRBJ2-5, is as follows: GAGVSQSPSNKVTEKGKDVELRCDPISGHTALYWYRQSLGQGLEFLIYFQGNSAPDKSGLPSDRFSAERTGGSVSTLTIQRTQQEDSAVYLCVSSLATETQYFGPGTRLLVL.

V gene TRBV7-2 combines with J gene TRBJ1-1; D is unclear. V dropped 5 bases and J dropped 6 bases, with 13 bases sitting between them. CDR1 and CDR2 (germline): SGHTA, FQGNSA. CDR3 length equals 13 residues. CDR3 protein: CASSGGLGAEAFF. The CDR3 DNA follows: TGTGCCAGCAGCGGAGGCCTCGGGGCTGAAGCTTTCTTT.

The chain has TRBV2 and TRBJ1-6; D perhaps matches TRBD1 (6 bases). CDR3 length equals 15 residues. Germline lookup yields CDR1 SNHLY and CDR2 FYNNEI. Trimming cost V 7 bases and J 6 bases, with 16 bases left between them. For the CDR3, the DNA is TGTGCCAGCAACCGACAGGAAACGGTTAATTCACCCCTCCACTTT. It translates to CASNRQETVNSPLHF.

In its sample, this clonotype was seen a few times. The V gene is TRBV20-1, the J gene TRBJ2-1; D perhaps matches TRBD2 (6 bases). The length of the CDR3 is 16 residues. Germline lookup yields CDR1 DFQATT and CDR2 SNEGSKA (reference sequence). V was trimmed by 5 bases and J by 8 bases, leaving 25 bases between them. The CDR3 sequence is CSAPQGERAPGHEQFF. The CDR3 nucleotides read TGCAGTGCTCCTCAAGGAGAGCGGGCCCCAGGGCATGAGCAGTTCTTC.

This clonotype was counted many times. The genes are TRBV5-1 and TRBJ2-7; 7 nucleotides align to TRBD1. There are 13 residues in the CDR3. The germline gives CDR1 SGHRS, CDR2 YFSETQ. In nucleotides, the CDR3 is TGTGCCAGCAGCTGGGACAGAAGCTACGAGCAGTACGTC. The encoded protein is CASSWDRSYEQYV.

The table lists this clonotype with a few counts. This sequence joins TRBV9 and TRBJ1-1; 7 bases align to TRBD1. This CDR3 region has 16 residues. From germline, CDR1 is SGDLS and CDR2 YYNGEE. The junction had 6 bases not matched to a gene; V was cut back by 0 bases and J by 1 base. The CDR3 loop reads CASSVDRGVGNTEAFF. The CDR3 DNA follows: TGTGCCAGCAGCGTAGACAGGGGAGTCGGGAACACTGAAGCTTTCTTT.

This clonotype was observed at least ten times. V gene TRBV12-3 or TRBV12-4 combines with J gene TRBJ1-1, with D unclear. This CDR3 contains 12 residues. V lost 3 bases to trimming and J lost 6 bases, with 8 bases between them. DNA for the CDR3: TGTGCCAGCAGTTTCTTGGAGGCTGAAGCTTTCTTT. This translates into CASSFLEAEAFF.

This chain joins TRBV11-2 and TRBJ2-2; 8 nucleotides agree with TRBD1. The CDR3 runs 16 residues. After removal of 5 bases from V and 3 bases from J, the junction contained 8 bases not matched to a gene. Germline V gene lookup returns CDR1 SGHAT and CDR2 FQNNGV. The CDR3 loop reads CASSSPGGIYTGELFF. CDR3 DNA sequence: TGTGCCAGCAGCAGTCCAGGGGGCATTTACACCGGGGAGCTGTTTTTT.

The chain links TRBV7-9 to TRBJ2-5; D unresolved. The V gene's germline CDR1 is SEHNR and CDR2 FQNEAQ (reference sequence). This CDR3 spans 14 amino acids. V lost 4 bases, J lost 2 bases, and 11 bases lay in between. CDR3 region: CASSSFRTQETQYF. In DNA, the CDR3 is TGTGCCAGCAGCTCGTTCCGTACTCAAGAGACCCAGTACTTC.

The chain has TRBV20-1 and TRBJ1-1; a possible D gene is TRBD1 (5 bases). Trimming took off 3 bases at V and 6 bases at J, with 17 bases between the two ends. The CDR3 is 14 amino acids. From germline, CDR1 is DFQATT and CDR2 SNEGSKA (reference sequence). In DNA, the CDR3 is TGCAGTGCTAGCGGACACATGGATATCGCTGAAGCTTTCTTT. This codes for CSASGHMDIAEAFF.

The table lists this clonotype with many counts. The chain couples TRBV27 to TRBJ1-5; the D is unclear. Trimming cost V 5 bases and J 3 bases, with 11 bases left between them. Germline CDR1 and CDR2: MNHEY and SMNVEV (reference sequence). This CDR3 is built from 14 residues. CDR3 residues: CASSPRSYNQPQHF. The CDR3 DNA reads TGTGCCAGCAGTCCCAGGAGTTACAATCAGCCCCAGCATTTT.

There are many counts of this clonotype. The chain couples TRBV7-2 to TRBJ1-1, with D possibly TRBD1 on 6 matching bases. The CDR3 loop spans 12 amino acids. Germline V CDR1 and CDR2: SGHTA, FQGNSA. V lost 7 bases and J lost 5, with 11 bases in between. The CDR3 nucleotides read TGTGCCAGCATCCCGGACAGAACTGAAGCTTTCTTT. Its protein is CASIPDRTEAFF.

Only a few counts were recorded for this clonotype. One junction end disagrees with the germline gene, perhaps due to a read error. The rearrangement uses TRBV7-6 and TRBJ2-3, with 8 bases fitting TRBD2. Looked up from germline, CDR1 is SGHVS and CDR2 is FNYEAQ. This CDR3 region has 16 residues. The CDR3 protein is CVSSLEVAGLTDTQYF. The CDR3 nucleotides read TGTGTCAGCAGCTTAGAAGTAGCGGGGCTCACAGATACGCAGTATTTT.